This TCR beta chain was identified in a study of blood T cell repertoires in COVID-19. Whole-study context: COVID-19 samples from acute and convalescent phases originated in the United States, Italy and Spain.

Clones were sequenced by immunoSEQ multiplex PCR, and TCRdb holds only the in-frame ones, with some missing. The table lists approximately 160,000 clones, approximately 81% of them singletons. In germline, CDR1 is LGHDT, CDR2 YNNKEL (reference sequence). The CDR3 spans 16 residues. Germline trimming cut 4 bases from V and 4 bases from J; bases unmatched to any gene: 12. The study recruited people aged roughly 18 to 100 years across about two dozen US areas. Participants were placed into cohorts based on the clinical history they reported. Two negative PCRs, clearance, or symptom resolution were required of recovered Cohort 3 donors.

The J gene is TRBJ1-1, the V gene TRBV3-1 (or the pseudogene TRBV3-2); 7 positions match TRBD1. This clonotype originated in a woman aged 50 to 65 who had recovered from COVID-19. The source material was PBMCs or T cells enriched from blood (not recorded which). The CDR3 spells CASSPPGLAGGTEAFF. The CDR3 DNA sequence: TGTGCCAGCAGCCCCCCGGGTTTGGCAGGGGGCACTGAAGCTTTCTTT.